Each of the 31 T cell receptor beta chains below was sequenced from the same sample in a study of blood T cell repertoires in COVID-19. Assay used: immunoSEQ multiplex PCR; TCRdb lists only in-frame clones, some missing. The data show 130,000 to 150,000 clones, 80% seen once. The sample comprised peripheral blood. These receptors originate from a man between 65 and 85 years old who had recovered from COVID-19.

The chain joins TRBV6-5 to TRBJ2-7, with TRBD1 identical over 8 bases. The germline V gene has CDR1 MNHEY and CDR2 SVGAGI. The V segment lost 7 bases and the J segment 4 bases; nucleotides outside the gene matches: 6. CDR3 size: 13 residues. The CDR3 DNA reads TGTGCCAGCACCATCACAGGGGGGTACGAGCAGTACTTC. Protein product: CASTITGGYEQYF.

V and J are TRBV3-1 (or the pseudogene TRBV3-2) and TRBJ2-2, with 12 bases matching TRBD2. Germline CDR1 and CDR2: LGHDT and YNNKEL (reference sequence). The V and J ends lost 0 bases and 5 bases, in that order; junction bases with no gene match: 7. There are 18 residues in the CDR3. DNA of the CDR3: TGTGCCAGCAGCCAAGAGGGACTAGCGGGCGGGGGGACCGGGGAGCTGTTTTTT. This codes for CASSQEGLAGGGTGELFF.

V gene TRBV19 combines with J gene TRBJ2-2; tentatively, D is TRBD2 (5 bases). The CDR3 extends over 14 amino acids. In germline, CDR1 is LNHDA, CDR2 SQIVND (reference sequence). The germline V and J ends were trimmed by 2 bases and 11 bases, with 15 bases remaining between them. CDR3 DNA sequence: TGTGCCAGTAGTATAAGTATCAGGAGGCAAGAGCTGTTTTTT. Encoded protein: CASSISIRRQELFF.

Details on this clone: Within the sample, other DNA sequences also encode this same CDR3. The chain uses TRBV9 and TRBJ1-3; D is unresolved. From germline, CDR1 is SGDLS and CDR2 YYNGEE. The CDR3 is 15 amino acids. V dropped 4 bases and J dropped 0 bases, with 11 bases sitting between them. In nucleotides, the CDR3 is TGTGCCAGCAGCCCCTCCGGGAACTCTGGAAACACCATATATTTT. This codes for CASSPSGNSGNTIYF.

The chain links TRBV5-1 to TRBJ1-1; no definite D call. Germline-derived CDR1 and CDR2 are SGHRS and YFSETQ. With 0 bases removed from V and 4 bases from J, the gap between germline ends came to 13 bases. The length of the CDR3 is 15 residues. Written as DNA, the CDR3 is TGCGCCAGCAGCTTGGGGTCGACTGGTCGCACTGAAGCTTTCTTT. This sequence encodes CASSLGSTGRTEAFF.

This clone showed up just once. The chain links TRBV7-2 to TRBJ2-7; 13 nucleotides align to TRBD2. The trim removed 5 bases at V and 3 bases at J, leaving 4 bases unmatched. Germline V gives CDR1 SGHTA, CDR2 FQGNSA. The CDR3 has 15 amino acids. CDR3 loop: CASSVLAGGRYEQYF. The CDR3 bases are TGTGCCAGCAGCGTACTAGCGGGAGGGCGCTACGAGCAGTACTTC.

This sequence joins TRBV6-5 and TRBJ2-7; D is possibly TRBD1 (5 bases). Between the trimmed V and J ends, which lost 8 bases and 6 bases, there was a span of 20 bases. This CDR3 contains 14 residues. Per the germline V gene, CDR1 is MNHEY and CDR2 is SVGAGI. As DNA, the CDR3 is TGTGCCAGCGTGGCCAGGGTGTACTACTCCGAGCAGTACTTC. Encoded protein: CASVARVYYSEQYF.

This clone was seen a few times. DNA for the CDR3: TGTGCCAGCAGTGGTGCAGGAGGGGATACGCAGTATTTT. Translation: CASSGAGGDTQYF. The chain recombines TRBV2 with TRBJ2-3, with D perhaps matching TRBD2 (6 bases). Germline V gene lookup returns CDR1 SNHLY and CDR2 FYNNEI. The CDR3 is 13 residues long. The V end lost 4 bases, the J end lost 6 bases, and 11 bases lay between the germline ends.

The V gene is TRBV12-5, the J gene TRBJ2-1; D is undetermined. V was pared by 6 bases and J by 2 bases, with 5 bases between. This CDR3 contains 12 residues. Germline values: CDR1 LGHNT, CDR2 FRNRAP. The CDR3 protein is CASGLPYNEQFF. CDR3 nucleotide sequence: TGTGCTAGTGGCCTACCCTACAATGAGCAGTTCTTC.

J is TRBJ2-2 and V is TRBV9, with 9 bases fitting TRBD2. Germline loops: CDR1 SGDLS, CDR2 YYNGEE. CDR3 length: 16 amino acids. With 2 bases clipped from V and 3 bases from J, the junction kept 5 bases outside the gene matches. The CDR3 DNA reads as TGTGCCAGCAGCGTGGGGAGCGGGAGGTACACCGGGGAGCTGTTTTTT. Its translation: CASSVGSGRYTGELFF.

CDR3 amino acids: CAISDGTSGTGDTQYF. CDR3 in DNA: TGTGCCATCAGTGACGGGACTAGCGGGACTGGAGATACGCAGTATTTT. The genes are TRBV10-3 and TRBJ2-3, with 13 bases fitting TRBD2. The CDR3 covers 16 residues. V trimming: 3 bases; J trimming: 5 bases; junction bases outside the gene matches: 5. Germline V gene sequence: CDR1 ENHRY, CDR2 SYGVKD.

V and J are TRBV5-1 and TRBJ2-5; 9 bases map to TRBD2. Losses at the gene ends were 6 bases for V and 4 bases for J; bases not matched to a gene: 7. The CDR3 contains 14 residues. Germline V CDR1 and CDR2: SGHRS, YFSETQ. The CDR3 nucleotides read TGCGCCAGCAATGGCGGGAGGGCCGGAGAGACCCAGTACTTC. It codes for CASNGGRAGETQYF.

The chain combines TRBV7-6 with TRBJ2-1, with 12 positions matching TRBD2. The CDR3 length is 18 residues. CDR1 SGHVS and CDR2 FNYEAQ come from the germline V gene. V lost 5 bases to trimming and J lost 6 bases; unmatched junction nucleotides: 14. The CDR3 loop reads CASSLRTSGTTLPNEQFF. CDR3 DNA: TGTGCCAGCAGCCTGCGGACTAGCGGGACTACCCTCCCCAATGAGCAGTTCTTC.

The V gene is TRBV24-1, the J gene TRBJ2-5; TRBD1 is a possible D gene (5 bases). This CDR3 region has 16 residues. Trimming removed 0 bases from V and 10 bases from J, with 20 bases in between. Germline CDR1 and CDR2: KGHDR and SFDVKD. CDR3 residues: CATSDLGRQGNWSQYF. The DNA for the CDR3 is TGTGCCACCAGTGATTTGGGTCGGCAGGGTAACTGGAGCCAGTACTTC.

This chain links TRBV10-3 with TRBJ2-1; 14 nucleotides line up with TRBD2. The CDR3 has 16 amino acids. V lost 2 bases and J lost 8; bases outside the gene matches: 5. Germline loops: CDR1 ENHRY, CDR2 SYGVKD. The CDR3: CAISETGTSGSYEQFF. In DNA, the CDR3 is TGTGCCATCAGTGAGACCGGGACTAGCGGGAGTTATGAGCAGTTCTTC.

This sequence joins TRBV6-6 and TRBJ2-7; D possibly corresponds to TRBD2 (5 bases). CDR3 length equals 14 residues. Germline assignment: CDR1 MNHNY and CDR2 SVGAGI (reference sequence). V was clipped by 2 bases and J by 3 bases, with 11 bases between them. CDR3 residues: CASSYGLAGYEQYF. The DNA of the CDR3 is TGTGCCAGCAGTTACGGTCTAGCAGGCTACGAGCAGTACTTC.

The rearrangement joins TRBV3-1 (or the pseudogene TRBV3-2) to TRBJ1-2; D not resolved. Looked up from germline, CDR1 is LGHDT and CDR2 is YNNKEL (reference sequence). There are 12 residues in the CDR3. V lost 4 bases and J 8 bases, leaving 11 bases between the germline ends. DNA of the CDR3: TGTGCCAGCAGCCGGGCCAGTGGCGGCTACACCTTC. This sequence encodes CASSRASGGYTF.

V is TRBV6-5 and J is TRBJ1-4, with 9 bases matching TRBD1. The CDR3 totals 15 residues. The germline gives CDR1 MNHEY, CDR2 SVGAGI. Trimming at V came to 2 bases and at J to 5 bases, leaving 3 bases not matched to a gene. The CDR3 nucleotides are TGTGCCAGCAGTTACAGCGGGACAGGGAATGAAAAACTGTTTTTT. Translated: CASSYSGTGNEKLFF.

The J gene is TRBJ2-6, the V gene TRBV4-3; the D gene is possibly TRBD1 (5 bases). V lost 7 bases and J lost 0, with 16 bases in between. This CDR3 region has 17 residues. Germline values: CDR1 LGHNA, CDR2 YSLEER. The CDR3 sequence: CASTKTATSSGANVLTF. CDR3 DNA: TGCGCCAGCACCAAGACAGCGACGAGCTCTGGGGCCAACGTCCTGACTTTC.

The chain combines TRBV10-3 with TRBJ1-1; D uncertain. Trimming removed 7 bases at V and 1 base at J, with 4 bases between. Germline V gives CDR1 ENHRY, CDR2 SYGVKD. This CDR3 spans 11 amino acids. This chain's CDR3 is CAIKRNTEAFF. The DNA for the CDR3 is TGTGCCATCAAGAGGAACACTGAAGCTTTCTTT.

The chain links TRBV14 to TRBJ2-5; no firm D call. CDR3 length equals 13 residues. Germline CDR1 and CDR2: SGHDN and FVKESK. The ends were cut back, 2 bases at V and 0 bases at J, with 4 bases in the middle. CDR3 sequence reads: CASSQYNQETQYF. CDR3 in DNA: TGTGCCAGCAGCCAATACAACCAAGAGACCCAGTACTTC.

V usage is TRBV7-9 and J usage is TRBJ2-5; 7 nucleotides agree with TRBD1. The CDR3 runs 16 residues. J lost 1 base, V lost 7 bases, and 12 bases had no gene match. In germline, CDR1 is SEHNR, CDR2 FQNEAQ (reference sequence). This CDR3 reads CASTPYRGQSQETQYF. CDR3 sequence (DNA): TGTGCCAGCACCCCGTACCGGGGACAGAGCCAAGAGACCCAGTACTTC.

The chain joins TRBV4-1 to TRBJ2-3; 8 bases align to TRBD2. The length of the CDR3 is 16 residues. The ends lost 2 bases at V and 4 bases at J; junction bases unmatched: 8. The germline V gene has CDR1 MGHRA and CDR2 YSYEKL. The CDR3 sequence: CASSQPAGETSDTQYF. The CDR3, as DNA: TGCGCCAGCAGCCAACCAGCGGGAGAGACGTCAGATACGCAGTATTTT.

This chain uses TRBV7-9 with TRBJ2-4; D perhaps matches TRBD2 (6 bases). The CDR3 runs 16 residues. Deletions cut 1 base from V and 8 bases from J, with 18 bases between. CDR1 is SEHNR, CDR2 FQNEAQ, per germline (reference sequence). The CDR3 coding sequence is TGTGCCAGCAGCTTAGGGGTAGGCGGGAAGGCGGACATTCAGTACTTC. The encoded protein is CASSLGVGGKADIQYF.

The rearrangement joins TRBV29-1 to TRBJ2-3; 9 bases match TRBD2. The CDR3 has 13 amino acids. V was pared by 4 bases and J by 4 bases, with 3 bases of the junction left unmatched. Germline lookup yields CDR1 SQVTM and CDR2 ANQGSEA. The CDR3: CSVAAGGADTQYF. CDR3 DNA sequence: TGCAGCGTTGCCGCGGGAGGGGCAGATACGCAGTATTTT.

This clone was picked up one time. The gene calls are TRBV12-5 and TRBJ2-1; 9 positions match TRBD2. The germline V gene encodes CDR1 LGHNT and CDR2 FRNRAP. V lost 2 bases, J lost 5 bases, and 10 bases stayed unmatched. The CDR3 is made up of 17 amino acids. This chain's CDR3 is CASGLTLLAGRNNEQFF. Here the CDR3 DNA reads TGTGCTAGTGGTTTGACCCTACTAGCGGGCCGAAACAATGAGCAGTTCTTC.

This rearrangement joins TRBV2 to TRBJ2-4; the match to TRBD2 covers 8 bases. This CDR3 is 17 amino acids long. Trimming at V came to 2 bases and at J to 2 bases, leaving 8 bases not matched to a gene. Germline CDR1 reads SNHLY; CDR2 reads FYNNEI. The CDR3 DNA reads TGTGCCAGCAGTGAAAGCGGGGGCGCGGGAACCAAAAACATTCAGTACTTC. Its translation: CASSESGGAGTKNIQYF.

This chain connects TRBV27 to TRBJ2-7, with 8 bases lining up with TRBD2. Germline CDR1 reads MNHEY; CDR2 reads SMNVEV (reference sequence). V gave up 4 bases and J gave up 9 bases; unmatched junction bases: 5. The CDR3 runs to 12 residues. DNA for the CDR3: TGTGCCAGCAGTTCCGGACTAGCTATGCAGTACTTC. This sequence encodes CASSSGLAMQYF.

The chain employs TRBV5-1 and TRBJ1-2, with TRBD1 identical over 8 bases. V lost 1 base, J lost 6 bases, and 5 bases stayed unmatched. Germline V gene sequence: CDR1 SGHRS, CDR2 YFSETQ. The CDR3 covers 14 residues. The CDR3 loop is CASSLSGQGDGYTF. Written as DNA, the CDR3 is TGCGCCAGCAGCTTGTCTGGACAGGGTGATGGCTACACCTTC.

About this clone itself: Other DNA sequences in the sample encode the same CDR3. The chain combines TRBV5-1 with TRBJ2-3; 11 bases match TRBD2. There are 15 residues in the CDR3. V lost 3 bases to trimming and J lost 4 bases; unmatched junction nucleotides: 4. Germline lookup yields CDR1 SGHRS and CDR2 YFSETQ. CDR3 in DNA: TGCGCCAGCAGCTATAGCGGGAGGGCAGCAGATACGCAGTATTTT. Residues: CASSYSGRAADTQYF.

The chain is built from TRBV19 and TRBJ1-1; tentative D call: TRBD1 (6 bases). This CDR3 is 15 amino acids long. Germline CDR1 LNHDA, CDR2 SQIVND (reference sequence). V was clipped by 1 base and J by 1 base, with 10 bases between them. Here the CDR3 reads CASSIGQGSNTEAFF. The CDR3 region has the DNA TGTGCCAGTAGTATAGGGCAGGGGTCGAACACTGAAGCTTTCTTT.